The entry below gives a single TCR beta chain sequence along with its context. Its antigen is not identified. The V end was cut by 4 bases, the J end by 5 bases, with 12 bases between. CDR1 and CDR2 (germline): SGHNT, YYREEE (reference sequence). The CDR3 contains 13 residues. Quantitative barcoded 5'-RACE was used to prepare TCR beta libraries. MiXCR, applied by TCRdb to the 5' RACE reads, yields one record per CDR3 protein. The repertoire includes roughly 180,000 distinct CDR3 sequences, 9.8% of them detected once, and more than 13% sits in the top ten. These data originate in a study of CD8 T cells in ankylosing spondylitis. Study-level points and caveats: Within peripheral blood, clones linked to disease were CD8+ and relatively rare. Several of the motif variants were reported before in synovial fluid and blood from reactive arthritis.

This chain connects TRBV5-4 to TRBJ1-2, with D uncertain. Sequencing input: blood, either unsorted or a sorted T cell fraction (not recorded which). The origin of this receptor is a female donor with ankylosing spondylitis or in good health (not recorded which). The CDR3 is CASSANDGYGYTF. Written as DNA, the CDR3 is TGTGCCAGCAGCGCCAATGACGGATATGGCTACACCTTC.